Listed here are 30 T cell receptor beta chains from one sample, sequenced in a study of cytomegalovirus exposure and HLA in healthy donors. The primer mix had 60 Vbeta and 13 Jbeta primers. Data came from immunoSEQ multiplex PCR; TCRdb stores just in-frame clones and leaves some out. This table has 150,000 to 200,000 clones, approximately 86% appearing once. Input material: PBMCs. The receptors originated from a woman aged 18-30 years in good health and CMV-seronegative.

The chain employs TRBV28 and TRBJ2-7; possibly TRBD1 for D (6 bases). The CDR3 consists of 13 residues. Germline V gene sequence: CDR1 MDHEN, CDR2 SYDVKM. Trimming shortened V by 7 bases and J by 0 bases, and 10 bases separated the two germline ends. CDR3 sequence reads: CASNQGHSYEQYF. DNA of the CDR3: TGTGCCAGCAATCAGGGGCACTCCTACGAGCAGTACTTC. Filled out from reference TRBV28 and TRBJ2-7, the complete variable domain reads DVKVTQSSRYLVKRTGEKVFLECVQDMDHENMFWYRQDPGLGLRLIYFSYDVKMKEKGDIPEGYSVSREKKERFSLILESASTNQTSMYLCASNQGHSYEQYFGPGTRLTVT.

The CDR3 bases are TGTGCCAGCAGCTGGGGGGAATTGGTCAATGAAAAACTGTTTTTT. This translates into CASSWGELVNEKLFF. This sequence joins TRBV5-5 and TRBJ1-4, with D perhaps matching TRBD1 (5 bases). CDR1 and CDR2 from the germline V gene are SGHKS and YYEKEE (reference sequence). This CDR3 is 15 amino acids long. The V and J ends lost 3 bases and 5 bases respectively, with 14 bases between them.

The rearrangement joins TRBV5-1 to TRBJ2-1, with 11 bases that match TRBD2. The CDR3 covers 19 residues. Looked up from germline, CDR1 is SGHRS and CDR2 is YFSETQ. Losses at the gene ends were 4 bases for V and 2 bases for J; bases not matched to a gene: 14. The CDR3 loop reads CASSPGLAEGRGPYNEQFF. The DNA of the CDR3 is TGCGCCAGCAGCCCGGGACTAGCGGAGGGGAGGGGGCCCTACAATGAGCAGTTCTTC.

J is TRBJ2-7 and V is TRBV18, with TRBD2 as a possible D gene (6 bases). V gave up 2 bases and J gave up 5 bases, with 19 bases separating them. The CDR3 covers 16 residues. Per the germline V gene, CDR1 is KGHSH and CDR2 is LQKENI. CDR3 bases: TGTGCCAGCTCACCAACTTTTTCGGGACTTGCCCACGAGCAGTACTTC. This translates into CASSPTFSGLAHEQYF. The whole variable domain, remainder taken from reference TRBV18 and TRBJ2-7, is NAGVMQNPRHLVRRRGQEARLRCSPMKGHSHVYWYRQLPEEGLKFMVYLQKENIIDESGMPKERFSAEFPKEGPSILRIQQVVRGDSAAYFCASSPTFSGLAHEQYFGPGTRLTVT.

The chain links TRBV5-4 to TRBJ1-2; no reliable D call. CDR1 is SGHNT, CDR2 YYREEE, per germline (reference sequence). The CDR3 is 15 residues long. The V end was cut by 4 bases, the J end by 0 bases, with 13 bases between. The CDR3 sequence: CASSNRRPANYGYTF. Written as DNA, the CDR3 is TGTGCCAGCAGCAACAGACGGCCAGCTAACTATGGCTACACCTTC.

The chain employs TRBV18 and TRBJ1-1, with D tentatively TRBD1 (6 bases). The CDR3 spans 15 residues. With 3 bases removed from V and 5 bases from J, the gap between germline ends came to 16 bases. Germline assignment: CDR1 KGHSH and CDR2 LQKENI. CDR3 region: CASSPRDTMGTEAFF. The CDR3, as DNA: TGTGCCAGCTCACCCAGGGACACCATGGGGACTGAAGCTTTCTTT.

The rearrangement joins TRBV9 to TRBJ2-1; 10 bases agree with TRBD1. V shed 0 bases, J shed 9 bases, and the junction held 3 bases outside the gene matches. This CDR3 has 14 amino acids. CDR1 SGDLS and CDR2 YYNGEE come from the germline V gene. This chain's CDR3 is CASSVGTGGVEQFF. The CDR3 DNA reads TGTGCCAGCAGCGTAGGGACAGGGGGGGTTGAGCAGTTCTTC.

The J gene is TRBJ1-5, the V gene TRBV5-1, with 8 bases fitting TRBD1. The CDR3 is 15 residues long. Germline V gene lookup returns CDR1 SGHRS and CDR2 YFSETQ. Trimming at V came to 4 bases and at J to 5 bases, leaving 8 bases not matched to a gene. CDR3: CASSPQGAVDQPQHF. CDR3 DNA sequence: TGCGCCAGCAGCCCTCAGGGGGCTGTCGATCAGCCCCAGCATTTT.

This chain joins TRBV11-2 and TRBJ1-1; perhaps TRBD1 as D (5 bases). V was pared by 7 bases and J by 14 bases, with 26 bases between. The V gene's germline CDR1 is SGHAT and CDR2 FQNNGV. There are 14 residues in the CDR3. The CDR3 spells CASIPGGASSWLFF. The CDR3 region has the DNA TGTGCCAGCATCCCTGGAGGGGCTTCCAGCTGGTTGTTCTTT.

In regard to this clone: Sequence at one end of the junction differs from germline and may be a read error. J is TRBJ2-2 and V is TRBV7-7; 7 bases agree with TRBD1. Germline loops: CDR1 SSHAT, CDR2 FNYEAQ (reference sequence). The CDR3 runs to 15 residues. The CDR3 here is CASSLATGVAGELFF. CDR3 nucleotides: TGTGCTAGCAGCTTAGCAACAGGGGTGGCCGGGGAGCTGTTTTTT.

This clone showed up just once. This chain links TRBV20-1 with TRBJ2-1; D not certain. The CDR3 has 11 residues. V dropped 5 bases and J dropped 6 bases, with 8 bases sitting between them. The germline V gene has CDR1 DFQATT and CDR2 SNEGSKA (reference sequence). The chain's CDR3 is CSAEARNEQFF. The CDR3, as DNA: TGCAGTGCTGAAGCTCGCAATGAGCAGTTCTTC.

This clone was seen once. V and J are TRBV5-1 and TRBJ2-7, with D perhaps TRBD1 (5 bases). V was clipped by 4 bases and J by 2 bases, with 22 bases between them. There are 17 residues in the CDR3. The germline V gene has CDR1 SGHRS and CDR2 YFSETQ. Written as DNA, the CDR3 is TGCGCCAGCAGCCCCGCTCTATCTAGTGGGGCAGCCTACGAGCAGTACTTC. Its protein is CASSPALSSGAAYEQYF.

The CDR3 DNA is TGTGCCAGCAGTTCTTACTCTGGGGCCAACGTCCTGACTTTC. Translation: CASSSYSGANVLTF. The chain links TRBV6-5 to TRBJ2-6; D is uncertain. CDR3 size: 14 residues. Germline CDR1 is MNHEY and CDR2 is SVGAGI. Trimming stripped 4 bases from V and 0 bases from J, with 4 bases between.

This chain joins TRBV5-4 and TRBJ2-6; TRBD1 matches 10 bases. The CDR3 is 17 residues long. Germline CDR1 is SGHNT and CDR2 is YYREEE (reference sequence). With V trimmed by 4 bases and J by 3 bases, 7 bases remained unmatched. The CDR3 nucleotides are TGTGCCAGCAGCACACCGGGACAGGGGTTTGGGGCCAACGTCCTGACTTTC. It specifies CASSTPGQGFGANVLTF.

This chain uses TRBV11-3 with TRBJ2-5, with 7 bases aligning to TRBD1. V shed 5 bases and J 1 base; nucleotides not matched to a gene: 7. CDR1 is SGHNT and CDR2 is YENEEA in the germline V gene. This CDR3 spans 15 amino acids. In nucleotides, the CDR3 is TGTGCCAGCAGCCCGTGGACAGGCCCCCAAGAGACCCAGTACTTC. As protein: CASSPWTGPQETQYF.

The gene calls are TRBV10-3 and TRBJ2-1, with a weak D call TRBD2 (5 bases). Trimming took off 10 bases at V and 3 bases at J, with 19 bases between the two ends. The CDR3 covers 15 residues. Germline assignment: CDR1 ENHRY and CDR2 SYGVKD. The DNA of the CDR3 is TGTGCCAGCCGCAGTAATAGCGCCTTCTACAATGAGCAGTTCTTC. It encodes CASRSNSAFYNEQFF.

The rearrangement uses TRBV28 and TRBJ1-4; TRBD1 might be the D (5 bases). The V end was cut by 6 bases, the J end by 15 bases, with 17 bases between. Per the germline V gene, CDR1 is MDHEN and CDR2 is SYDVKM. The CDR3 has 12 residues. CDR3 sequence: CASSPLEGKLFF. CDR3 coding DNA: TGTGCCAGCAGCCCGTTGGAGGGGAAGTTGTTTTTT.

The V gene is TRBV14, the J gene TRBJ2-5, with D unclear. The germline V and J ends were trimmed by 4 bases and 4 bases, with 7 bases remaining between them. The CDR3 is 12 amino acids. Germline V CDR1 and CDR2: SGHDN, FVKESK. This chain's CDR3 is CASSPLGETQYF. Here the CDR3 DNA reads TGTGCCAGCAGCCCGCTAGGAGAGACCCAGTACTTC.

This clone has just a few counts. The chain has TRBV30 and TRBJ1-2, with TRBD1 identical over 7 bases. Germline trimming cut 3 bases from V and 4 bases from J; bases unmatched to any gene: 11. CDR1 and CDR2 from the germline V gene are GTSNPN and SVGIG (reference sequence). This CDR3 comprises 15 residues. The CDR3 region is CAWSPRDRFSYGYTF. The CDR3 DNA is TGTGCCTGGAGCCCCAGGGACAGATTCTCCTATGGCTACACCTTC.

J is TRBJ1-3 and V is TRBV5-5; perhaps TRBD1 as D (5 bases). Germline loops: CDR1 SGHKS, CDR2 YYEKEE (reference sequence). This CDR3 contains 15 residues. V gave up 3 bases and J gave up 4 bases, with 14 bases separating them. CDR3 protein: CASSWGDAEGNTIYF. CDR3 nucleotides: TGTGCCAGCAGCTGGGGGGACGCTGAAGGAAACACCATATATTTT.

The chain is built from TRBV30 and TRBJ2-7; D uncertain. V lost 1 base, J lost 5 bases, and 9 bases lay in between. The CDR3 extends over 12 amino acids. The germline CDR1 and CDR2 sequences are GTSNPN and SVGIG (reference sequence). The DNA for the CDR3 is TGTGCCTGGAGTGCGCAGGTCGACGAGCAGTACTTC. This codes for CAWSAQVDEQYF.

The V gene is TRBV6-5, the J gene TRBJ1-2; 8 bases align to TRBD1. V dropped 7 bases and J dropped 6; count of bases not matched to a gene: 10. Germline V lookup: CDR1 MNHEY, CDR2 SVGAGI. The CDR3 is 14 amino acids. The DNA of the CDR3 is TGTGCCAGCACCCCAACGGACAGGGAGCATGGCTACACCTTC. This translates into CASTPTDREHGYTF.

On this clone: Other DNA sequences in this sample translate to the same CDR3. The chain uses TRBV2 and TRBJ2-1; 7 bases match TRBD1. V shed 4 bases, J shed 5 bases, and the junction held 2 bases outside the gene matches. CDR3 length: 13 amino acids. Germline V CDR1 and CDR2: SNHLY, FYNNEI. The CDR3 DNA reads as TGTGCCAGCAGTGGGACAGGTCACAATGAGCAGTTCTTC. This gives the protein CASSGTGHNEQFF.

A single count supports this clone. The CDR3 sequence is CASSLALASQYEQYF. The CDR3 region has the DNA TGTGCCAGCAGCTTAGCGCTGGCTAGCCAGTACGAGCAGTACTTC. The V and J genes are TRBV7-9 and TRBJ2-7; D may be TRBD2 (5 bases). V shed 0 bases and J shed 4 bases, with 13 bases lying between them. Per the germline V gene, CDR1 is SEHNR and CDR2 is FQNEAQ (reference sequence). This CDR3 contains 15 residues.

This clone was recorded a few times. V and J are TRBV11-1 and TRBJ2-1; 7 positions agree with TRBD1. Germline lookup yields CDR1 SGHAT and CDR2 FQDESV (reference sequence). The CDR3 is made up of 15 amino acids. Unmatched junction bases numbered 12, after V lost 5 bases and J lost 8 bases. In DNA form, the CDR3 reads TGTGCCAGCAGCCAGGGGACAGTGGCCGGGGATGAGCAGTTCTTC. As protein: CASSQGTVAGDEQFF.

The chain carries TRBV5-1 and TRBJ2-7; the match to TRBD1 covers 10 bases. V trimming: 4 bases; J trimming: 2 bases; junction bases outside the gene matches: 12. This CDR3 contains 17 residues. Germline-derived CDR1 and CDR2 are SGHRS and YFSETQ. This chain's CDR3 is CASSPGTGALLAYEQYF. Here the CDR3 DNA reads TGCGCCAGCAGCCCCGGGACAGGGGCCCTTCTAGCCTACGAGCAGTACTTC. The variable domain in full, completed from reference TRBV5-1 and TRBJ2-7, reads KAGVTQTPRYLIKTRGQQVTLSCSPISGHRSVSWYQQTPGQGLQFLFEYFSETQRNKGNFPGRFSGRQFSNSRSEMNVSTLELGDSALYLCASSPGTGALLAYEQYFGPGTRLTVT.

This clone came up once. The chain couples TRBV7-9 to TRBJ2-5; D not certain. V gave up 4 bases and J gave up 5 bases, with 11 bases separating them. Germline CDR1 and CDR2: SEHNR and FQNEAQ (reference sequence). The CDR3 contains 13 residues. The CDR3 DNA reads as TGTGCCAGCAGCTCACGGGTCGACGAGACCCAGTACTTC. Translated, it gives CASSSRVDETQYF.

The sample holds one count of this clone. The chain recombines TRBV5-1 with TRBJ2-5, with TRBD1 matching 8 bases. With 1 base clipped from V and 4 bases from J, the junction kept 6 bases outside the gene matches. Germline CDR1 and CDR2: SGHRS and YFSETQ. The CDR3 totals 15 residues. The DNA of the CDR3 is TGCGCCAGCAGCTTGATCGACAGGGGAGGAGAGACCCAGTACTTC. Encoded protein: CASSLIDRGGETQYF.

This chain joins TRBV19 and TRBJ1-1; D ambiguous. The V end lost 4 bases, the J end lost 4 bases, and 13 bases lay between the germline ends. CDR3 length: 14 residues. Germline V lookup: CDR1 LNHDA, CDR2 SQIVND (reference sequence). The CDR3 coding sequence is TGTGCCAGTAGTAGTGGCCCTTTTGCCACTGAAGCTTTCTTT. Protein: CASSSGPFATEAFF.

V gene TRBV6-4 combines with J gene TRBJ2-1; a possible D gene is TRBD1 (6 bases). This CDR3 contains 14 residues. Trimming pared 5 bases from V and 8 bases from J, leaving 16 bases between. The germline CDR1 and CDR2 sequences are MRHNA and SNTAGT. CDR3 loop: CASSLIGQWDEQFF. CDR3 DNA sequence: TGTGCCAGCAGTCTGATAGGACAGTGGGATGAGCAGTTCTTC.